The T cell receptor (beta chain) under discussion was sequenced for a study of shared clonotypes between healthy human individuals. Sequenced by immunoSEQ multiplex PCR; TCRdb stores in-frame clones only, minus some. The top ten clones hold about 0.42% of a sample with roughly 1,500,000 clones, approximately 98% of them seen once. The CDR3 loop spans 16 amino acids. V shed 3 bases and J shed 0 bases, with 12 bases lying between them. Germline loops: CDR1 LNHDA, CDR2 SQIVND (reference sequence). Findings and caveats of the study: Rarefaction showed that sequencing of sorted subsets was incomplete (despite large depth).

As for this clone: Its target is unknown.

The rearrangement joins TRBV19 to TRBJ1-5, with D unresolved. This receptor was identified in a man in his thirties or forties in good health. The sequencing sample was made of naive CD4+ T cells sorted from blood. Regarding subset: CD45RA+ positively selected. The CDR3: CASSINPNPSNQPQHF. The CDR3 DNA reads TGTGCCAGTAGTATTAACCCTAACCCTAGCAATCAGCCCCAGCATTTT.